Sequencing of this T cell receptor beta chain was carried out in a study of shared clonotypes between healthy human individuals. CDR3 length: 13 residues. Trimming left V 0 bases short and J 3 bases short, with 5 bases between. Germline lookup yields CDR1 LNHDA and CDR2 SQIVND (reference sequence). TCRdb's table, derived via immunoSEQ multiplex PCR, lists solely in-frame clones and lacks some. The repertoire consists of around 2.1 million clones, with roughly 91% occurring once and the leading ten covering roughly 1.7%. Terminally differentiated effector memory CD45RA+ cells were excluded by CCR7 positive selection of CD45RO-negative cells. On this clone: Other nucleotide sequences in the sample specify the same CDR3.

The chain has TRBV19 and TRBJ2-5; no reliable D call. The source of this sequence is a man younger than 35 in good health. Some clones in this sample may be carry-over from other donors' samples. The sample consisted of naive CD8+ T cells from PBMCs. This chain's CDR3 is CASSIDAEETQYF. The CDR3 region has the DNA TGTGCCAGTAGTATAGATGCCGAAGAGACCCAGTACTTC. Filled out from reference TRBV19 and TRBJ2-5, the complete variable domain reads DGGITQSPKYLFRKEGQNVTLSCEQNLNHDAMYWYRQDPGQGLRLIYYSQIVNDFQKGDIAEGYSVSREKKESFPLTVTSAQKNPTAFYLCASSIDAEETQYFGPGTRLLVL.